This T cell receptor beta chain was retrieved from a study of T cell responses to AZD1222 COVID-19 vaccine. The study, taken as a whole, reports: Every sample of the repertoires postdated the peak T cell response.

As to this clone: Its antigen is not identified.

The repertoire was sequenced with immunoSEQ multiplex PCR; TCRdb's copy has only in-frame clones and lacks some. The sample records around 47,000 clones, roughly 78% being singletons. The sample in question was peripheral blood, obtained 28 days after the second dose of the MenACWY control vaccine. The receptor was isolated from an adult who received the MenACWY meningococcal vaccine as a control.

The CDR3 sequence: CASSETPDSSYNEQFF. DNA of the CDR3: TGTGCCAGCAGTGAAACACCAGACAGCTCCTACAATGAGCAGTTCTTC. J is TRBJ2-1 and V is TRBV6-1; a possible D gene is TRBD1 (5 bases). This CDR3 comprises 16 residues. CDR1 MNHNS and CDR2 SASEGT come from the germline V gene. The V end lost 2 bases, the J end lost 0 bases, and 11 bases lay between the germline ends.